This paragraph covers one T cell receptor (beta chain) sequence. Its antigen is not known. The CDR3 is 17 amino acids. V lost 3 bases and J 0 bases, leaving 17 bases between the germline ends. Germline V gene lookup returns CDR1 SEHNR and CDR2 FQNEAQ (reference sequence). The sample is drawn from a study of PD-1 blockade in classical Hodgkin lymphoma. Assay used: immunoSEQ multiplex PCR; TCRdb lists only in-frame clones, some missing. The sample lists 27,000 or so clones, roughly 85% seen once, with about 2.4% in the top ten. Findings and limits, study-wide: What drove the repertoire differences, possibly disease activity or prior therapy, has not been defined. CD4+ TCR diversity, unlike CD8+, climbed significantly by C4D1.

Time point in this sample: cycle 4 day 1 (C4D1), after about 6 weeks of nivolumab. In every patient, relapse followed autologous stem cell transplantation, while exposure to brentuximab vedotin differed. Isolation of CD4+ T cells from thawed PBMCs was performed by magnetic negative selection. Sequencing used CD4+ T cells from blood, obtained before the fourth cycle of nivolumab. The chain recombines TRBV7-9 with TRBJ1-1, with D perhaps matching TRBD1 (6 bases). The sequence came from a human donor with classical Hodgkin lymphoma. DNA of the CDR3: TGTGCCAGCAGCTTGAGGGGGGCAGGATACCTGAACACTGAAGCTTTCTTT. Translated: CASSLRGAGYLNTEAFF.